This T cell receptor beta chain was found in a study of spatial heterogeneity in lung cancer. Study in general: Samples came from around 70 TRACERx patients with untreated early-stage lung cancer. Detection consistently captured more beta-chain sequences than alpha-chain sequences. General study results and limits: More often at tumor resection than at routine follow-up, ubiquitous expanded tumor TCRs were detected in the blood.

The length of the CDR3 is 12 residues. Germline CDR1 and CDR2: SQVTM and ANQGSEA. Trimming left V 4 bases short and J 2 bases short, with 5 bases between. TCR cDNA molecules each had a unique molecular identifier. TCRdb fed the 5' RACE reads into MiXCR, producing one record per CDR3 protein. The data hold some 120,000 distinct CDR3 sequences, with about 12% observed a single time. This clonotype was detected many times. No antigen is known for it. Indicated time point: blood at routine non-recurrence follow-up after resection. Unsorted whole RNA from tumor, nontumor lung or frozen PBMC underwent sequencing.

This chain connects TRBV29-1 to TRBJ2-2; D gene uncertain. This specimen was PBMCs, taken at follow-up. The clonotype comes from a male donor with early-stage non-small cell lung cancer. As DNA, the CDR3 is TGCAGCGTTGTCGTCAACACCGGGGAGCTGTTTTTT. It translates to CSVVVNTGELFF.